The entry that follows covers one TCR beta chain sequence. The sample is drawn from a study of blood T cell repertoires in COVID-19. Study-wide context: T cells, B-cell-depleted T cells, or PBMCs supplied cDNA or gDNA.

Per the authors' pipeline: Quantification of nucleated cells was approximated via reference gene primer amplification. Clones were read by immunoSEQ multiplex PCR, and TCRdb kept only the in-frame ones, dropping some. V and J calls and clone size are as listed in that table; D and trimming were resolved from the DNA. The sample has roughly 250,000 clones; 70% to 90% are singletons. The TCR originated in a woman in her twenties or thirties who had recovered from COVID-19. Material: PBMCs or T cells enriched from blood (not recorded which).

This CDR3 is CAWSVGIGQGYEQYF. DNA of the CDR3: TGTGCCTGGAGTGTAGGCATAGGACAGGGCTACGAGCAGTACTTC. This chain links TRBV30 with TRBJ2-7; 8 bases are shared with TRBD1. The CDR3 is 15 amino acids. The junction had 7 bases not matched to a gene; V was cut back by 0 bases and J by 3 bases. Germline CDR1 GTSNPN, CDR2 SVGIG (reference sequence).